The TCR beta chain under discussion was sequenced for a study of T-cell reconstitution after alpha-beta-depleted transplantation in children. Germline V gene lookup returns CDR1 SQVTM and CDR2 ANQGSEA. V shed 7 bases, J shed 2 bases, and the junction held 4 bases outside the gene matches. This CDR3 has 13 amino acids. Construction of the TCRbeta library involved unique molecular identifiers. TCRdb redid the calling of the PCR reads with MiXCR, one entry per CDR3 protein. The repertoire holds about 580,000 distinct CDR3 sequences, with roughly 23% as singletons. Findings of the study overall: After one year, T-cell counts and TCRbeta diversity mostly came from new T cells. After transplant, high TCRbeta diversity at day 60 in some patients arose from surviving recipient T cells and thymic progenitors. Alpha-beta T cells present about two months after transplant were reported to originate from several hundred expanded graft clones.

Notes on this clonotype: Its antigen is not known.

Material: PBMCs, mostly from graft donor cells, obtained 360 days after TCRalphabeta/CD19-depleted stem cell transplant. The source is a boy younger than two who had a stem cell transplant for acute myeloid leukemia, so the T cells may come from the graft donor. J is TRBJ1-1 and V is TRBV29-1; 10 bases map to TRBD1. CDR3 in amino acids: CSAGTGANTEAFF. In DNA, the CDR3 is TGCAGCGCAGGGACAGGGGCTAACACTGAAGCTTTCTTT.